A single sample gave rise to the 9 T cell receptor beta chains below, sequenced in a study of cytomegalovirus exposure and HLA in healthy donors. PCR primers comprised 60 Vbeta and 13 Jbeta primers. Libraries were prepared by immunoSEQ multiplex PCR; TCRdb keeps only in-frame clonotypes and omits some of them. Of 120,000 or so clones in the sample, 82% were seen once. Material: PBMCs. The receptors were sampled from a male donor in good health and CMV-seropositive.

The V and J genes are TRBV5-1 and TRBJ1-2; a weak D match, TRBD1 (6 bases). The V gene lost 4 bases and the J gene lost 8 bases, with 18 bases spanning the gap. The CDR3 sequence is 14 residues long. The germline CDR1 and CDR2 sequences are SGHRS and YFSETQ. CDR3 sequence: CASSLGTNTAGYTF. For the CDR3, the DNA is TGCGCCAGCAGCCTCGGGACAAATACAGCGGGCTACACCTTC.

The chain employs TRBV28 and TRBJ2-5; maybe TRBD1 (5 bases). Germline V gene lookup returns CDR1 MDHEN and CDR2 SYDVKM. V dropped 11 bases and J dropped 5 bases, with 12 bases sitting between them. This CDR3 contains 11 residues. Here the CDR3 reads CALEKGETQYF. The CDR3 nucleotides are TGTGCCCTGGAGAAGGGGGAGACCCAGTACTTC.

The gene calls are TRBV6-5 and TRBJ2-5; D may be TRBD2 (7 bases). Trimming took 6 bases from V and 4 from J, leaving 18 bases between them. Germline V lookup: CDR1 MNHEY, CDR2 SVGAGI. The CDR3 has 15 amino acids. CDR3 loop: CASRLWGGHGETQYF. CDR3 nucleotide sequence: TGTGCCAGCAGATTATGGGGGGGGCATGGAGAGACCCAGTACTTC.

The J gene is TRBJ1-4, the V gene TRBV19, with 7 bases identical to TRBD1. Germline-derived CDR1 and CDR2 are LNHDA and SQIVND (reference sequence). The CDR3 length is 15 residues. J was trimmed by 8 bases and V by 4 bases; bases with no gene match: 10. CDR3 coding DNA: TGTGCCAGTAGTACTACAGGGGTCCCTAGGGAAAAACTGTTTTTT. Translation: CASSTTGVPREKLFF.

This chain connects TRBV5-1 to TRBJ1-5; D is unresolved. Looked up from germline, CDR1 is SGHRS and CDR2 is YFSETQ. The germline V and J ends were trimmed by 4 bases and 0 bases, with 5 bases remaining between them. This CDR3 is 13 amino acids long. The CDR3 loop reads CASSRDSNQPQHF. The CDR3 coding sequence is TGCGCCAGCAGCCGGGATAGCAATCAGCCCCAGCATTTT.

The gene calls are TRBV28 and TRBJ2-4; D is unclear. V shed 4 bases and J shed 0 bases, with 13 bases lying between them. Germline V gene lookup returns CDR1 MDHEN and CDR2 SYDVKM. The CDR3 has 16 amino acids. The CDR3 bases are TGTGCCAGCAGTTCTGGCAGGCCACTAGCCAAAAACATTCAGTACTTC. It yields the protein CASSSGRPLAKNIQYF.

The V and J genes are TRBV6-1 and TRBJ2-2; 8 bases fit TRBD1. The CDR3 contains 15 residues. V gave up 3 bases and J gave up 6 bases; unmatched junction bases: 6. The germline V gene has CDR1 MNHNS and CDR2 SASEGT. In DNA form, the CDR3 reads TGTGCCAGCAGTGACGCAGGGGGCGCAGCCGGGGAGCTGTTTTTT. Its translation is CASSDAGGAAGELFF.

This clone occurred once. V usage is TRBV30 and J usage is TRBJ2-1; TRBD2 matches 11 bases. The length of the CDR3 is 15 residues. V dropped 4 bases and J dropped 7; count of bases not matched to a gene: 9. The V gene's germline CDR1 is GTSNPN and CDR2 SVGIG (reference sequence). As DNA, the CDR3 is TGTGCCTGGACCCCCCCAGGACTAGCGGGTAATGAGCAGTTCTTC. Protein product: CAWTPPGLAGNEQFF.

The genes are TRBV28 and TRBJ1-2; 7 nucleotides align to TRBD1. Losses at the gene ends were 7 bases for V and 2 bases for J; bases not matched to a gene: 4. From germline, CDR1 is MDHEN and CDR2 SYDVKM. The CDR3 consists of 13 residues. CDR3 sequence: CASTDRANYGYTF. DNA for the CDR3: TGTGCCAGCACCGACAGGGCAAACTATGGCTACACCTTC.